A selection of T cell receptor beta chains follows, all from one sample in a study of T cells in Graves' hyperthyroidism and ophthalmopathy. TCRdb called the multiplex PCR reads again in MiXCR, with one record for every CDR3 protein. The sample shows under 400,000 distinct CDR3 sequences, 15% to 20% of them seen only once. Sequences were obtained from blood. These receptors were collected from a woman aged 45-59 years with Graves' hyperthyroidism. Both conserved end residues are trimmed from each CDR3.

j_call: TRBJ2-5
v_call: TRBV12-3/TRBV12-4
cdr3_aa: ASSLGTFQEAQY

j_call: TRBJ2-2
v_call: TRBV11-2
cdr3_aa: ASSLNSGQTGELF

j_call: TRBJ1-2
v_call: TRBV10-1
cdr3_aa: ASSESPGEGYT

j_call: TRBJ2-7
v_call: TRBV5-1
cdr3_aa: ASSRLGGSSYEQY

j_call: TRBJ1-2
v_call: TRBV6-5
cdr3_aa: ASSYTGEGYT

j_call: TRBJ2-5
v_call: TRBV29-1
cdr3_aa: SVGSRSTETQY

j_call: TRBJ1-5
v_call: TRBV11-2
cdr3_aa: ASSLRGGSNQPQH

j_call: TRBJ2-2
v_call: TRBV24-1
cdr3_aa: ATSDSGQGDTGELF

j_call: TRBJ1-1
v_call: TRBV13
cdr3_aa: ASSLDPRITEAF

j_call: TRBJ2-3
v_call: TRBV7-9
cdr3_aa: ASSSTIGTDTQY

j_call: TRBJ1-2
v_call: TRBV18
cdr3_aa: ASAGPGQGPLGYT

j_call: TRBJ2-3
v_call: TRBV4-2
cdr3_aa: ASSQEGGSPFTDTQY

j_call: TRBJ1-2
v_call: TRBV28
cdr3_aa: ASSLLPAFHGYT

j_call: TRBJ1-1
v_call: TRBV6-1
cdr3_aa: ASSDPHANTEAF

j_call: TRBJ1-1
v_call: TRBV6-2/TRBV6-3
cdr3_aa: ASSSPSYRGTEAF

j_call: TRBJ2-5
v_call: TRBV5-6
cdr3_aa: ASRRDREETQY

j_call: TRBJ2-7
v_call: TRBV4-1
cdr3_aa: ASSQDQYLGPDYEQY

j_call: TRBJ2-7
v_call: TRBV28
cdr3_aa: ASSSGGVPREQY

j_call: TRBJ2-1
v_call: TRBV7-6
cdr3_aa: ASSLDWDRGNEQF

j_call: TRBJ1-4
v_call: TRBV3-1
cdr3_aa: ASSPRTVEKLF

j_call: TRBJ2-1
v_call: TRBV30
cdr3_aa: AWGQGGDEQF

j_call: TRBJ2-4
v_call: TRBV20-1
cdr3_aa: SARGVGRNIQY

j_call: TRBJ2-7
v_call: TRBV28
cdr3_aa: ASSTSGTVTYEQY